These 29 T cell receptor beta chains were all obtained from the same sample, sequenced in a study of technical replicates of blood from several donors (dated by TCRdb to the late 2010s). To prepare the library, the immunoSEQ multiplex PCR assay was applied. Here the immuneACCESS table is served through TCRdb, limited to in-frame sequences with V and J called. Missing clones are a known gap in these copies; in checked studies unresolved V genes cover under half, and the rest lacks a known reason. The sample table lists around 70,000 clones, 95% of them with a count of one. 0.2% to 0.3% of the sample is in the top ten clones. The sample was T cells isolated from PBMCs. The receptors come from a human donor in good health.

The chain joins TRBV6-5 to TRBJ1-3, with D uncertain. Germline CDR1 and CDR2: MNHEY and SVGAGI. This CDR3 contains 14 residues. V was shortened by 11 bases and J by 0 bases, with 14 bases between the two germline ends. CDR3 in DNA: TGTGCCGTAAGCCCTACCTTCTCTGGAAACACCATATATTTT. Translating it yields CAVSPTFSGNTIYF.

This rearrangement joins TRBV6-5 to TRBJ2-7; possible D gene TRBD1, 5 bases. Germline-derived CDR1 and CDR2 are MNHEY and SVGAGI. Trimming took off 5 bases at V and 2 bases at J, with 13 bases between the two ends. The CDR3 is 14 residues long. The CDR3 spells CASSPGYTPYEQYF. The CDR3 bases are TGTGCCAGCAGTCCAGGGTATACCCCCTACGAGCAGTACTTC.

The gene calls are TRBV25-1 and TRBJ2-7; 8 nucleotides align to TRBD2. V shed 5 bases and J 5 bases; nucleotides not matched to a gene: 2. The germline V gene encodes CDR1 MGHDK and CDR2 SYGVNS. The CDR3 length is 12 residues. The CDR3 sequence: CASSPGLDEQYF. CDR3 bases: TGTGCCAGCAGTCCGGGACTAGACGAGCAGTACTTC.

This chain joins TRBV7-9 and TRBJ1-4; D not certain. Trimming took off 1 base at V and 7 bases at J, with 10 bases between the two ends. Germline CDR1 reads SEHNR; CDR2 reads FQNEAQ (reference sequence). The CDR3 extends over 14 amino acids. The CDR3 spells CASSLGHISEKLFF. In DNA form, the CDR3 reads TGTGCCAGCAGCTTAGGACATATCAGTGAAAAACTGTTTTTT.

The chain combines TRBV28 with TRBJ1-3; the D gene is possibly TRBD1 (5 bases). Germline V lookup: CDR1 MDHEN, CDR2 SYDVKM. The V gene lost 3 bases and the J gene lost 7 bases, with 13 bases spanning the gap. This CDR3 has 14 amino acids. CDR3 protein: CASSLGRAWNTIYF. The CDR3 DNA reads as TGTGCCAGCAGTTTGGGCAGGGCGTGGAACACCATATATTTT.

This clone came up once. The chain carries TRBV27 and TRBJ2-1, with D maybe TRBD1 (6 bases). The CDR3 consists of 12 residues. The ends were cut back, 8 bases at V and 4 bases at J, with 9 bases in the middle. Germline CDR1 MNHEY, CDR2 SMNVEV (reference sequence). CDR3 DNA sequence: TGTGCCAGCGCGACAGGATACAATGAGCAGTTCTTC. It translates to CASATGYNEQFF.

V and J are TRBV6-6 and TRBJ2-7; D is possibly TRBD1 (5 bases). The germline gives CDR1 MNHNY, CDR2 SVGAGI (reference sequence). This CDR3 region has 13 residues. Trimming removed 5 bases at V and 3 bases at J, with 11 bases between. CDR3 sequence reads: CASSPTAYYEQYF. In DNA form, the CDR3 reads TGTGCCAGCAGTCCGACAGCCTACTACGAGCAGTACTTC.

Turning to this clone: Different DNA sequences within this sample yield the same CDR3. The V and J genes are TRBV19 and TRBJ2-7; 8 bases are a match to TRBD2. After removal of 2 bases from V and 3 bases from J, the junction contained 0 bases not matched to a gene. The CDR3 runs 13 residues. Germline V gives CDR1 LNHDA, CDR2 SQIVND (reference sequence). The CDR3 nucleotides are TGTGCCAGTAGTATAAGCGGGAGCTACGAGCAGTACTTC. Protein product: CASSISGSYEQYF.

V gene TRBV7-9 combines with J gene TRBJ2-3, with 9 bases identical to TRBD2. J gave up 1 base and V 4 bases, and 6 bases lay outside the gene matches. CDR3 length equals 16 residues. CDR1 and CDR2 from the germline V gene are SEHNR and FQNEAQ (reference sequence). The chain's CDR3 is CASSSRLADGTDTQYF. CDR3 DNA: TGTGCCAGCAGCTCTCGACTAGCGGACGGCACAGATACGCAGTATTTT.

This chain links TRBV6-6 with TRBJ1-2; a weak D match, TRBD1 (6 bases). The V end lost 5 bases, the J end lost 2 bases, and 12 bases lay between the germline ends. The germline V gene has CDR1 MNHNY and CDR2 SVGAGI (reference sequence). This CDR3 is 14 amino acids long. This chain's CDR3 is CASSLPGTNYGYTF. CDR3 DNA sequence: TGTGCCAGCAGTCTCCCCGGGACAAACTATGGCTACACCTTC.

This clone was seen more than once but under ten times. CDR3 coding DNA: TGCGCCAGCAGCTTGGATATCAGTACGGGGTACGAGCAGTACTTC. Protein sequence: CASSLDISTGYEQYF. The rearrangement uses TRBV5-1 and TRBJ2-7; tentative D call: TRBD2 (5 bases). V shed 0 bases and J shed 4 bases, with 14 bases lying between them. CDR3 length: 15 amino acids. Germline CDR1 SGHRS, CDR2 YFSETQ.

The chain combines TRBV29-1 with TRBJ2-7; 7 positions agree with TRBD2. The V gene end was trimmed by 7 bases and the J gene end by 6 bases; junction bases not matched to a gene: 9. Looked up from germline, CDR1 is SQVTM and CDR2 is ANQGSEA. The CDR3 spans 12 residues. The CDR3 here is CSARGGDVEQYF. The CDR3 DNA reads TGCAGCGCCCGCGGGGGAGACGTCGAGCAGTACTTC.

This sequence joins TRBV10-3 and TRBJ1-5; perhaps TRBD1 as D (5 bases). Germline V gene data show CDR1 as ENHRY and CDR2 as SYGVKD. This CDR3 region has 14 residues. The germline V and J ends were trimmed by 10 bases and 0 bases, with 13 bases remaining between them. CDR3 in amino acids: CATQGSNSNQPQHF. As DNA, the CDR3 is TGTGCCACCCAGGGATCCAATAGCAATCAGCCCCAGCATTTT.

The V and J genes are TRBV27 and TRBJ1-5; D remains ambiguous. Trimming shortened V by 8 bases and J by 6 bases, and 8 bases separated the two germline ends. From germline, CDR1 is MNHEY and CDR2 SMNVEV (reference sequence). There are 11 residues in the CDR3. CDR3 loop: CASGRSQPQHF. The CDR3 coding sequence is TGTGCCAGCGGGAGAAGTCAGCCCCAGCATTTT.

This chain's CDR3 is CASSLLEGVDTGELFF. The CDR3 bases are TGTGCCAGCAGCTTATTGGAGGGAGTTGACACCGGGGAGCTGTTTTTT. This chain uses TRBV11-2 with TRBJ2-2; D is possibly TRBD2 (6 bases). Germline V CDR1 and CDR2: SGHAT, FQNNGV. The V end was cut by 2 bases, the J end by 3 bases, with 13 bases between. The CDR3 contains 16 residues.

The V and J genes are TRBV15 and TRBJ2-3; D unclear. Germline V gives CDR1 LNHNV, CDR2 YYDKDF (reference sequence). The CDR3 loop spans 15 amino acids. With 0 bases removed from V and 0 bases from J, the gap between germline ends came to 7 bases. The CDR3 DNA reads TGTGCCACCAGCAGAGAGTATAGAAGCACAGATACGCAGTATTTT. It codes for CATSREYRSTDTQYF.

V usage is TRBV5-8 and J usage is TRBJ1-1; D might be TRBD1 (5 bases). Trimming removed 5 bases from V and 1 base from J, with 12 bases in between. The CDR3 is 14 amino acids. CDR1 and CDR2 (germline): SGHTS, YDEGEE. The CDR3 DNA reads TGTGCCAGCAGTCCAGGGTTTGGGAACACTGAAGCTTTCTTT. This gives the protein CASSPGFGNTEAFF. The full variable domain, its missing parts supplied by reference TRBV5-8 and TRBJ1-1, is EAGVTQSPTHLIKTRGQQATLRCSPISGHTSVYWYQQALGLGLQFLLWYDEGEERNRGNFPPRFSGRQFPNYSSELNVNALELEDSALYLCASSPGFGNTEAFFGQGTRLTVV.

This clone was seen a few times. V gene TRBV5-1 combines with J gene TRBJ2-7; D perhaps matches TRBD1 (6 bases). CDR3 length: 14 amino acids. The germline CDR1 and CDR2 sequences are SGHRS and YFSETQ. V was trimmed by 3 bases and J by 7 bases, leaving 17 bases between them. CDR3 coding DNA: TGCGCCAGCAGCTCAGGCCCGGGACACGGGGAGCAGTACTTC. It is translated as CASSSGPGHGEQYF.

The chain recombines TRBV5-1 with TRBJ2-7; D might be TRBD1 (6 bases). Trimming removed 3 bases at V and 0 bases at J, with 7 bases between. Germline CDR1 is SGHRS and CDR2 is YFSETQ. This CDR3 has 13 residues. In nucleotides, the CDR3 is TGCGCCAGCAGCTGGGACATCTCCTACGAGCAGTACTTC. Its protein product is CASSWDISYEQYF.

This chain connects TRBV11-2 to TRBJ2-7, with 8 bases fitting TRBD2. Germline CDR1 and CDR2: SGHAT and FQNNGV. The CDR3 spans 16 residues. With V trimmed by 5 bases and J by 2 bases, 11 bases remained unmatched. The CDR3 DNA reads as TGTGCCAGCAGCCTAAAACGGGGGGGATCTCCCTACGAGCAGTACTTC. It specifies CASSLKRGGSPYEQYF.

This clone appeared a single time. The V call is TRBV27, the J call TRBJ2-7; perhaps TRBD2 as D (5 bases). V was cut by 6 bases and J by 3 bases, with 21 bases left in between. From germline, CDR1 is MNHEY and CDR2 SMNVEV (reference sequence). The length of the CDR3 is 16 residues. CDR3 amino acids: CASRNKDSKGFYEQYF. Here the CDR3 DNA reads TGTGCCAGCAGAAATAAGGACTCAAAAGGCTTCTACGAGCAGTACTTC.

J is TRBJ2-1 and V is TRBV5-1; D is possibly TRBD2 (5 bases). Looked up from germline, CDR1 is SGHRS and CDR2 is YFSETQ. The CDR3 consists of 16 residues. Trimming left V 3 bases short and J 8 bases short, with 21 bases between. The CDR3 here is CASSSGRLVEGDEQFF. CDR3 nucleotide sequence: TGCGCCAGCAGCTCAGGAAGACTGGTAGAGGGCGATGAGCAGTTCTTC.

The CDR3 DNA reads TGTGCCAGCAGTTTTAGGGGCAGGGTTTACGGCTACGAGCAGTACTTC. It translates to CASSFRGRVYGYEQYF. The rearrangement joins TRBV27 to TRBJ2-7; tentative D call: TRBD1 (5 bases). CDR1 and CDR2 (germline): MNHEY, SMNVEV (reference sequence). The CDR3 totals 16 residues. Trimming took off 3 bases at V and 3 bases at J, with 18 bases between the two ends.

This chain links TRBV7-2 with TRBJ2-7; 9 positions match TRBD1. The germline V gene has CDR1 SGHTA and CDR2 FQGNSA. With 5 bases clipped from V and 6 bases from J, the junction kept 11 bases outside the gene matches. The length of the CDR3 is 15 residues. The CDR3 region is CASSPGQGKGSEQYF. CDR3 coding DNA: TGTGCCAGCAGCCCGGGACAGGGTAAGGGTTCCGAGCAGTACTTC.

The V and J genes are TRBV11-2 and TRBJ2-3; 11 nucleotides align to TRBD2. J gave up 2 bases and V 5 bases, and 6 bases lay outside the gene matches. The CDR3 is made up of 16 amino acids. CDR1 is SGHAT, CDR2 FQNNGV, per germline. DNA of the CDR3: TGTGCCAGCAGCCTCTTAGCGGGGGGGCACACAGATACGCAGTATTTT. Residues: CASSLLAGGHTDTQYF.

A single count supports this clone. The chain combines TRBV6-6 with TRBJ2-7; TRBD1 agrees at 7 bases. Germline CDR1 and CDR2: MNHNY and SVGAGI (reference sequence). The ends lost 3 bases at V and 0 bases at J; junction bases unmatched: 8. The CDR3 sequence is 16 residues long. The CDR3, as DNA: TGTGCCAGCAGTTATCGACAGGGAGAGGCCTCCTACGAGCAGTACTTC. It specifies CASSYRQGEASYEQYF.

The rearrangement uses TRBV6-5 and TRBJ1-2; TRBD1 might be the D (5 bases). The ends were cut back, 6 bases at V and 0 bases at J, with 14 bases in the middle. The CDR3 totals 15 residues. Germline V gene lookup returns CDR1 MNHEY and CDR2 SVGAGI. The CDR3: CASRVQGFANYGYTF. CDR3 nucleotide sequence: TGTGCCAGCAGAGTTCAGGGTTTTGCTAACTATGGCTACACCTTC.

V gene TRBV4-2 combines with J gene TRBJ1-5; D uncertain. V lost 1 base to trimming and J lost 0 bases, with 19 bases between them. Germline assignment: CDR1 LGHNA and CDR2 YNFKEQ. This CDR3 has 19 amino acids. CDR3 sequence: CASSQVDVALSYSNQPQHF. CDR3 coding DNA: TGTGCCAGCAGCCAAGTTGATGTCGCCTTGAGCTATAGCAATCAGCCCCAGCATTTT.

The chain combines TRBV6-1 with TRBJ2-1, with TRBD2 identical over 11 bases. J lost 5 bases, V lost 6 bases, and 6 bases had no gene match. Germline CDR1 is MNHNS and CDR2 is SASEGT. CDR3 length equals 15 residues. The chain's CDR3 is CASSPGTSGHNEQFF. CDR3 nucleotides: TGTGCCAGCAGCCCCGGGACTAGCGGCCACAATGAGCAGTTCTTC.